This T cell receptor (beta chain) derives from a study of shared clonotypes between healthy human individuals. General study points: Even with large depth, rarefaction showed that sorted-subset sequencing was incomplete.

As for this clone: What it binds is not known.

Donors, healthy HIV-negative adults, lacked recent acute infections or vaccinations. Assay used: immunoSEQ multiplex PCR; TCRdb lists only in-frame clones, some missing. This sample yields some 1 million clones, of which about 77% are seen a single time; roughly 1.5% belongs to the top ten. V dropped 8 bases and J dropped 0 bases, with 11 bases sitting between them. This CDR3 has 13 residues. Germline V gene lookup returns CDR1 GTSNPN and CDR2 SVGIG (reference sequence). The chain joins TRBV30 to TRBJ1-3; D gene ambiguous. This sequence originates from a man between 18 and 29 years old in good health. The sequencing sample was made of memory CD4+ T cells sorted from blood. The subset here: CD45RA-negative fraction. CDR3 protein: CAIGRSSGNTIYF. Written as DNA, the CDR3 is TGTGCCATAGGGCGGAGCTCTGGAAACACCATATATTTT. The full variable domain, its missing parts supplied by reference TRBV30 and TRBJ1-3, is SQTIHQWPATLVQPVGSPLSLECTVEGTSNPNLYWYRQAAGRGLQLLFYSVGIGQISSEVPQNLSASRPQDRQFILSSKKLLLSDSGFYLCAIGRSSGNTIYFGEGSWLTVV.